The TCR beta chain described here comes from a study of shared clonotypes between healthy human individuals. Execution of the assay was at deep level. When replicate PCRs were run on sorted subsets, they used around 200 ng DNA, approximately 33,000 T cell genomes. Sequencing was performed with immunoSEQ multiplex PCR; in TCRdb, only in-frame clones are kept and a portion is missing. This sample carries about 1 million clones, around 78% of them seen once, and the ten largest clones take approximately 0.56%. Every donor, a Caucasian adult, lived in Nashville, Tennessee. Trimming shortened V by 2 bases and J by 7 bases, and 9 bases separated the two germline ends. The CDR3 covers 13 residues. The germline CDR1 and CDR2 sequences are SGHTA and FQGNSA.

The sequencing input was memory CD4+ T cells from PBMCs. Subset denoted: CD45RA-negative fraction. The chain combines TRBV7-2 with TRBJ1-5; no clear D gene. The sequence was obtained from a young man in good health. Some clones in this sample may be carry-over from other donors' samples. The CDR3 DNA follows: TGTGCCAGCAGCTTAAAGGAAGGCCAGCCCCAGCATTTT. It codes for CASSLKEGQPQHF.